One sample yielded the 27 T cell receptor beta chains listed below, sequenced in a study of patients and donors after allogeneic stem cell transplantation. TCRdb itself ran the RT-PCR reads through MiXCR, one entry per CDR3 protein. Of about a million distinct CDR3 sequences in the sample, 18% were seen once. Material for sequencing was blood, either unsorted or a sorted T cell fraction (not recorded which). These receptors all stem from a human donor who was either an allogeneic HSCT recipient or a stem cell or donor lymphocyte infusion donor (not recorded which). It is not recorded whose cells these are; they may come from a transplant donor.

J is TRBJ2-5 and V is TRBV4-1; TRBD1 or TRBD2 may be the D gene (5 bases each). The CDR3 covers 14 residues. V dropped 4 bases and J dropped 2 bases, with 11 bases sitting between them. From germline, CDR1 is MGHRA and CDR2 YSYEKL. The CDR3 nucleotides read TGCGCCAGCAGCCTCGGGACCCGGCAAGAGACCCAGTACTTC. Its protein is CASSLGTRQETQYF.

This clonotype was detected only once. The J gene is TRBJ1-1, the V gene TRBV11-2; D is perhaps TRBD1 (5 bases). The CDR3 has 18 amino acids. Looked up from germline, CDR1 is SGHAT and CDR2 is FQNNGV. Trimming removed 1 base from V and 3 bases from J, with 21 bases in between. The CDR3 is CASSLVRGPSRTDTEAFF. The CDR3 nucleotides are TGTGCCAGCAGCTTAGTAAGGGGTCCTTCGCGAACGGACACTGAAGCTTTCTTT.

The chain recombines TRBV5-1 with TRBJ1-4, with D tentatively TRBD1 (5 bases). The V gene's germline CDR1 is SGHRS and CDR2 YFSETQ. This CDR3 has 16 residues. V gave up 4 bases and J gave up 8 bases, with 21 bases separating them. The DNA for the CDR3 is TGCGCCAGCAGCCCCCGGGGCCCGGTTTCGGTCGAAAAACTGTTTTTT. It yields the protein CASSPRGPVSVEKLFF.

This chain uses TRBV3-1 with TRBJ1-5; TRBD1 aligns across 8 bases. The germline V gene has CDR1 LGHDT and CDR2 YNNKEL (reference sequence). V gave up 1 base and J gave up 4 bases; unmatched junction bases: 9. This CDR3 has 17 residues. The CDR3 coding sequence is TGTGCCAGCAGCCAAGTAGGAGGTACAGGGGGGAATCAGCCCCAGCATTTT. Translation gives CASSQVGGTGGNQPQHF.

Only a few counts were recorded for this clonotype. CDR3 protein: CATMAGSIGELFF. The CDR3, as DNA: TGTGCCACCATGGCGGGATCGATCGGGGAGCTGTTTTTT. This chain joins TRBV24-1 and TRBJ2-2; a possible D gene is TRBD2 (6 bases). The germline V and J ends were trimmed by 8 bases and 7 bases, with 13 bases remaining between them. Germline values: CDR1 KGHDR, CDR2 SFDVKD. CDR3 length: 13 amino acids.

Many counts were recorded for this clonotype. The rearrangement uses TRBV6-5 and TRBJ2-3; maybe TRBD2 (6 bases). This CDR3 is built from 15 residues. The V and J ends lost 2 bases and 6 bases respectively, with 15 bases between them. CDR1 and CDR2 from the germline V gene are MNHEY and SVGAGI. CDR3 nucleotide sequence: TGTGCCAGCAGTTACGTCGCGGGGAGGTATGATACGCAGTATTTT. This translates into CASSYVAGRYDTQYF.

Only a few counts were recorded for this clonotype. CDR3: CASSLLTGRSDYGYTF. The CDR3 nucleotides are TGCGCCAGCAGCCTGCTTACAGGAAGAAGTGACTATGGCTACACCTTC. The V call is TRBV5-1, the J call TRBJ1-2, with a weak D call TRBD1 (5 bases). Germline-derived CDR1 and CDR2 are SGHRS and YFSETQ. V was trimmed by 4 bases and J by 3 bases, leaving 19 bases between them. CDR3 size: 16 residues.

This chain joins TRBV4-1 and TRBJ1-5, with D perhaps TRBD1 (5 bases). The CDR3 length is 16 residues. CDR1 and CDR2 (germline): MGHRA, YSYEKL. V lost 1 base and J 11 bases, leaving 21 bases between the germline ends. CDR3 loop: CASSQVYRRKNGTQHF. CDR3 sequence (DNA): TGCGCCAGCAGCCAAGTCTACAGGCGGAAAAACGGGACCCAGCATTTT.

This clonotype was seen at least ten times. The V call is TRBV29-1, the J call TRBJ1-1; no clear D gene. V was pared by 0 bases and J by 5 bases, with 13 bases between. There are 14 residues in the CDR3. Germline assignment: CDR1 SQVTM and CDR2 ANQGSEA. This CDR3 reads CSVEDRQGGTEAFF. Here the CDR3 DNA reads TGCAGCGTTGAAGACCGGCAAGGTGGTACTGAAGCTTTCTTT.

J is TRBJ1-2 and V is TRBV11-2; D gene unclear. Germline-derived CDR1 and CDR2 are SGHAT and FQNNGV. Trimming removed 0 bases at V and 7 bases at J, with 9 bases between. CDR3 length: 13 amino acids. CDR3 DNA: TGTGCCAGCAGCTTAGATTATCGGGTTGGCTACACCTTC. Its protein is CASSLDYRVGYTF.

This rearrangement joins TRBV14 to TRBJ2-7; D may be TRBD1 (6 bases). V was cut by 0 bases and J by 0 bases, with 9 bases left in between. Germline V CDR1 and CDR2: SGHDN, FVKESK. This CDR3 has 15 residues. CDR3 protein: CASSQEQGFSYEQYF. CDR3 coding DNA: TGTGCCAGCAGCCAAGAACAGGGCTTCTCCTACGAGCAGTACTTC.

This clonotype appeared many times. The chain joins TRBV12-3 or TRBV12-4 to TRBJ2-7; D ambiguous. The CDR3 runs to 12 residues. V dropped 3 bases and J dropped 5 bases, with 8 bases sitting between them. The CDR3 DNA reads as TGTGCCAGCAGTTTTGCAGGAAACGAGCAGTACTTC. Protein: CASSFAGNEQYF.

This clonotype turned up a few times. In DNA form, the CDR3 reads TGTGCCATAGCTCGGGGACTAGCGTCCTACGAGCAGTACTTC. It is translated as CAIARGLASYEQYF. The J gene is TRBJ2-7, the V gene TRBV10-3, with 10 bases aligning to TRBD2. CDR1 and CDR2 from the germline V gene are ENHRY and SYGVKD. V was clipped by 9 bases and J by 1 base; unmatched bases: 6. The CDR3 runs 14 residues.

The CDR3: CATSLTGKGYSNQPQHF. The CDR3 nucleotides read TGTGCCACCAGCCTTACAGGGAAGGGGTATAGCAATCAGCCCCAGCATTTT. The J gene is TRBJ1-5, the V gene TRBV15; a weak D match, TRBD1 (6 bases). The CDR3 has 17 residues. Germline V gene data show CDR1 as LNHNV and CDR2 as YYDKDF (reference sequence). Trimming cost V 5 bases and J 0 bases, with 17 bases left between them.

The CDR3, as DNA: TGTGCCAGCAGCCCATGGACTATCACAGATACGCAGTATTTT. Its protein product is CASSPWTITDTQYF. J is TRBJ2-3 and V is TRBV7-6; a possible D gene is TRBD2 (6 bases). This CDR3 region has 14 residues. Trimming cost V 5 bases and J 2 bases, with 11 bases left between them. Per germline, CDR1 SGHVS and CDR2 FNYEAQ.

As to this clonotype: This clone may be a read error of a much larger clone one base away. This chain joins TRBV11-2 and TRBJ1-6, with D unclear. V was pared by 6 bases and J by 2 bases, with 8 bases between. CDR3 length: 14 residues. Germline CDR1 and CDR2: SGHAT and FQNNGV. The DNA for the CDR3 is TGTGCCAGCAGTCCTGACCCCTATAATTCACCCCTCCACTTT. Translating gives CASSPDPYNSPLHF.

J is TRBJ2-3 and V is TRBV29-1, with unresolved D. V shed 4 bases and J shed 6 bases, with 2 bases lying between them. CDR1 is SQVTM and CDR2 is ANQGSEA in the germline V gene. The CDR3 consists of 9 residues. Here the CDR3 DNA reads TGCAGCGTTGCTGATACGCAGTATTTT. The encoded protein is CSVADTQYF.

This clonotype was picked up a small number of times. The chain couples TRBV20-1 to TRBJ2-1; TRBD2 might be the D (6 bases). Per the germline V gene, CDR1 is DFQATT and CDR2 is SNEGSKA (reference sequence). The CDR3 has 17 amino acids. V lost 0 bases and J lost 4, with 19 bases in between. This chain's CDR3 is CSARDGAGKVSYNEQFF. CDR3 coding DNA: TGCAGTGCTAGAGATGGGGCGGGGAAGGTCTCTTACAATGAGCAGTTCTTC.

This clonotype was picked up a small number of times. In DNA, the CDR3 is TGTGCCTGGAGTTTGGGGGGTAGCACAGATACGCAGTATTTT. This encodes CAWSLGGSTDTQYF. The chain carries TRBV30 and TRBJ2-3; D possibly corresponds to TRBD2 (6 bases). V was shortened by 2 bases and J by 0 bases, with 9 bases between the two germline ends. Germline CDR1 is GTSNPN and CDR2 is SVGIG (reference sequence). The CDR3 is 14 residues long.

This sequence joins TRBV7-3 and TRBJ2-2; 7 bases agree with TRBD2. V dropped 2 bases and J dropped 6; count of bases not matched to a gene: 6. There are 15 residues in the CDR3. CDR1 is SGHTA and CDR2 is FQGTGA in the germline V gene. The CDR3 DNA sequence: TGTGCCAGCAGCTTATCAGCCGGGAGGTCCGGGGAGCTGTTTTTT. It yields the protein CASSLSAGRSGELFF. Supplemented by reference TRBV7-3 and TRBJ2-2, the full variable domain reads GAGVSQTPSNKVTEKGKYVELRCDPISGHTALYWYRQSLGQGPEFLIYFQGTGAADDSGLPNDRFFAVRPEGSVSTLKIQRTERGDSAVYLCASSLSAGRSGELFFGEGSRLTVL.

This clonotype was found a few times. The chain carries TRBV20-1 and TRBJ2-5; D gene uncertain. Per the germline V gene, CDR1 is DFQATT and CDR2 is SNEGSKA (reference sequence). V dropped 0 bases and J dropped 1 base, with 9 bases sitting between them. This CDR3 comprises 14 residues. CDR3 in amino acids: CSARDLRAQETQYF. The CDR3 DNA sequence: TGCAGTGCTAGAGATCTGAGAGCCCAAGAGACCCAGTACTTC.

This clonotype has only a few counts. The rearrangement links TRBV4-3 to TRBJ2-5; 8 positions agree with TRBD2. V lost 1 base, J lost 2 bases, and 9 bases stayed unmatched. This CDR3 is built from 17 residues. Looked up from germline, CDR1 is LGHNA and CDR2 is YSLEER. CDR3 coding DNA: TGCGCCAGCAGCCAAGGTCTGGCGGGGGGTCCACAAGAGACCCAGTACTTC. Translating gives CASSQGLAGGPQETQYF.

The V and J genes are TRBV28 and TRBJ2-1; D call uncertain. Trimming cost V 6 bases and J 3 bases, with 12 bases left between them. Germline-derived CDR1 and CDR2 are MDHEN and SYDVKM. This CDR3 has 14 residues. CDR3 coding DNA: TGTGCCAGCAGGCACCGGATCGGCTACAATGAGCAGTTCTTC. This sequence encodes CASRHRIGYNEQFF. Full variable domain (outside the CDR3, taken from reference TRBV28 and TRBJ2-1): DVKVTQSSRYLVKRTGEKVFLECVQDMDHENMFWYRQDPGLGLRLIYFSYDVKMKEKGDIPEGYSVSREKKERFSLILESASTNQTSMYLCASRHRIGYNEQFFGPGTRLTVL.

This clonotype was seen more than once but under ten times. The gene calls are TRBV9 and TRBJ1-5; TRBD1 matches 7 bases. Trimming cost V 0 bases and J 4 bases; bases outside gene matches: 7. This CDR3 has 16 residues. The germline gives CDR1 SGDLS, CDR2 YYNGEE. CDR3: CASSVGGGIGNQPQHF. Here the CDR3 DNA reads TGTGCCAGCAGCGTAGGAGGGGGCATAGGGAATCAGCCCCAGCATTTT.

This chain joins TRBV4-1 and TRBJ2-3; no reliable D call. CDR3 size: 18 residues. The V gene's germline CDR1 is MGHRA and CDR2 YSYEKL. V was clipped by 1 base and J by 0 bases, with 17 bases between them. CDR3 loop: CASSQVVQIQTSTDTQYF. The CDR3, as DNA: TGCGCCAGCAGCCAAGTTGTTCAGATCCAGACTAGCACAGATACGCAGTATTTT.

This clonotype was seen a handful of times. The chain employs TRBV2 and TRBJ2-1; a weak D match, TRBD1 (6 bases). The germline V gene has CDR1 SNHLY and CDR2 FYNNEI. The CDR3 runs 17 residues. The V and J ends lost 1 base and 0 bases respectively, with 13 bases between them. DNA of the CDR3: TGTGCCAGCAGTGAAGTGGCAGGGGCAAGCTCCTACAATGAGCAGTTCTTC. Its protein product is CASSEVAGASSYNEQFF.

In this sample, this clonotype turned up many times. The chain combines TRBV5-1 with TRBJ2-3, with 11 bases fitting TRBD2. Germline CDR1 reads SGHRS; CDR2 reads YFSETQ. This CDR3 has 15 amino acids. V lost 0 bases to trimming and J lost 5 bases; unmatched junction nucleotides: 2. CDR3 in amino acids: CASSLASGGQDTQYF. The CDR3 DNA is TGCGCCAGCAGCTTGGCTAGCGGGGGGCAAGATACGCAGTATTTT.